This T cell receptor beta chain was obtained from a study of blood T cell repertoires in COVID-19. The wider study: Sources were T cells, B-cell-depleted T cells, or PBMCs; the material itself was cDNA or gDNA.

This CDR3 region has 13 residues. With 4 bases removed from V and 4 bases from J, the gap between germline ends came to 11 bases. Germline V gene data show CDR1 as MDHEN and CDR2 as SYDVKM. Per the study methods: How many nucleated cells were present was estimated from reference gene primer amplification. Sequencing was performed with immunoSEQ multiplex PCR; in TCRdb, only in-frame clones are kept and a portion is missing. V, J and clone size reflect that table, while D and trimming were determined from the DNA. The sample lists over 70,000 clones, around nine tenths occurring once. The sequencing sample was made of peripheral blood. The TCR sequence derives from a human donor in a cohort sampled during active COVID-19. J is TRBJ2-7 and V is TRBV28, with TRBD1 as a possible D gene (6 bases). The CDR3 here is CASSSTGLYEQYF. In nucleotides, the CDR3 is TGTGCCAGCAGTTCCACAGGGTTGTACGAGCAGTACTTC.